One and the same sample provided the 14 T cell receptor beta chains below, sequenced in a study of T cell changes during pregnancy in multiple sclerosis. Assay: immunoSEQ multiplex PCR; the TCRdb copy retains only in-frame clones and omits some. The data contain about 60,000 clones, approximately 92% of them singletons. Specimen: peripheral blood, collected in the first trimester of pregnancy. The receptor source for this set is a female donor with multiple sclerosis, enrolled in a pregnancy study.

The chain uses TRBV2 and TRBJ1-2, with 9 bases that match TRBD1. The ends lost 6 bases at V and 8 bases at J; junction bases unmatched: 10. Germline loops: CDR1 SNHLY, CDR2 FYNNEI. There are 14 residues in the CDR3. Here the CDR3 reads CASSHRGHWPGYTF. The CDR3, as DNA: TGTGCCAGCAGCCACAGGGGGCATTGGCCCGGCTACACCTTC.

This chain links TRBV6-6 with TRBJ2-7; 12 bases line up with TRBD1. The CDR3 runs 16 residues. The germline CDR1 and CDR2 sequences are MNHNY and SVGAGI (reference sequence). J lost 6 bases, V lost 0 bases, and 6 bases had no gene match. DNA of the CDR3: TGTGCCAGCAGTTACTCCCCCGGGACAGGGGGCTCCGAGCAGTACTTC. Protein product: CASSYSPGTGGSEQYF.

V and J are TRBV27 and TRBJ1-2; D remains ambiguous. The CDR3 length is 13 residues. Deletions cut 6 bases from V and 4 bases from J, with 12 bases between. The V gene's germline CDR1 is MNHEY and CDR2 SMNVEV (reference sequence). CDR3 in DNA: TGTGCCAGCAGAAGGGAGAGAGGCTATGGCTACACCTTC. This sequence encodes CASRRERGYGYTF.

CDR3 bases: TGCGCCAGCAGCCAAGATGGCGGGGGTACTAACTATGGCTACACCTTC. Amino acid sequence: CASSQDGGGTNYGYTF. This chain uses TRBV4-3 with TRBJ1-2; D might be TRBD1 (5 bases). CDR1 is LGHNA, CDR2 YSLEER, per germline. The CDR3 sequence is 16 residues long. V was pared by 0 bases and J by 0 bases, with 11 bases between.

This chain links TRBV10-3 with TRBJ1-5, with D tentatively TRBD1 (5 bases). V was cut by 4 bases and J by 3 bases, with 7 bases left in between. The CDR3 runs 13 residues. CDR1 is ENHRY, CDR2 SYGVKD, per germline. CDR3 DNA: TGTGCCATCAGTGTAGGGGTCAATCAGCCCCAGCATTTT. Translation gives CAISVGVNQPQHF.

The sample holds one count of this clone. The chain employs TRBV7-2 and TRBJ2-3; D is ambiguous. Germline V lookup: CDR1 SGHTA, CDR2 FQGNSA. Trimming left V 5 bases short and J 2 bases short, with 5 bases between. CDR3 length: 12 residues. In DNA form, the CDR3 reads TGTGCCAGCAGCGGAGACACAGATACGCAGTATTTT. Protein product: CASSGDTDTQYF.

This chain links TRBV6-5 with TRBJ2-7; TRBD1 agrees at 7 bases. With 0 bases clipped from V and 2 bases from J, the junction kept 4 bases outside the gene matches. The germline CDR1 and CDR2 sequences are MNHEY and SVGAGI. CDR3 length equals 15 residues. The DNA of the CDR3 is TGTGCCAGCAGTTACTCGAGGGACAGTACCTACGAGCAGTACTTC. Residues: CASSYSRDSTYEQYF.

The chain is built from TRBV6-5 and TRBJ1-5; D is uncertain. The CDR3 consists of 15 residues. The germline CDR1 and CDR2 sequences are MNHEY and SVGAGI. Trimming took 6 bases from V and 0 from J, leaving 12 bases between them. The CDR3 sequence: CASRNIRNSNQPQHF. The CDR3 coding sequence is TGTGCCAGCAGGAACATCCGAAATAGCAATCAGCCCCAGCATTTT.

As concerns this clone: At one end the junction does not follow the germline gene, possibly because of a read error. The chain recombines TRBV2 with TRBJ1-2; TRBD1 matches 7 bases. This CDR3 has 15 amino acids. The germline V gene encodes CDR1 SNHLY and CDR2 FYNNEI. CDR3 sequence: CASSEVDRPNYGYTF. CDR3 DNA sequence: TGTGCCAGCAGCGAAGTGGACAGGCCTAACTATGGCTACACCTTC. The whole variable domain, filled in from reference TRBV2 and TRBJ1-2, reads EPEVTQTPSHQVTQMGQEVILRCVPISNHLYFYWYRQILGQKVEFLVSFYNNEISEKSEIFDDQFSVERPDGSNFTLKIRSTKLEDSAMYFCASSEVDRPNYGYTFGSGTRLTVV.

The V and J genes are TRBV12-5 and TRBJ2-5, with 10 bases that match TRBD2. J was trimmed by 5 bases and V by 2 bases; bases with no gene match: 17. Germline V gene lookup returns CDR1 LGHNT and CDR2 FRNRAP. This CDR3 is 19 amino acids long. CDR3 DNA: TGTGCTAGTGGTTTGCCCCCGGGACTAGCGAGTAAAGTTAGGGAGACCCAGTACTTC. Its translation is CASGLPPGLASKVRETQYF.

The V gene is TRBV7-8, the J gene TRBJ1-1, with 9 nucleotides matching TRBD1. The CDR3 extends over 16 amino acids. Germline CDR1 reads SGHVS; CDR2 reads FQNEAQ. J lost 0 bases, V lost 5 bases, and 7 bases had no gene match. The DNA of the CDR3 is TGTGCCAGCAGCAGGACAGGGGTCGGGTTGAACACTGAAGCTTTCTTT. It codes for CASSRTGVGLNTEAFF.

The chain recombines TRBV9 with TRBJ2-5; 9 bases fit TRBD2. The CDR3 is made up of 17 amino acids. Germline V gene sequence: CDR1 SGDLS, CDR2 YYNGEE. V shed 3 bases, J shed 5 bases, and the junction held 14 bases outside the gene matches. CDR3 bases: TGTGCCAGCAGCGCCGACCCGCGGGGGGGGGCGTGGGAGACCCAGTACTTC. Translating gives CASSADPRGGAWETQYF.

V gene TRBV5-1 combines with J gene TRBJ2-3, with 8 nucleotides matching TRBD2. V lost 1 base, J lost 1 base, and 5 bases stayed unmatched. CDR1 and CDR2 (germline): SGHRS, YFSETQ. This CDR3 has 16 amino acids. CDR3 sequence: CASSLRGAGGTDTQYF. As DNA, the CDR3 is TGCGCCAGCAGCTTGCGCGGAGCGGGGGGCACAGATACGCAGTATTTT. The whole variable domain, remainder taken from reference TRBV5-1 and TRBJ2-3, is KAGVTQTPRYLIKTRGQQVTLSCSPISGHRSVSWYQQTPGQGLQFLFEYFSETQRNKGNFPGRFSGRQFSNSRSEMNVSTLELGDSALYLCASSLRGAGGTDTQYFGPGTRLTVL.

The rearrangement joins TRBV6-1 to TRBJ2-7, with D possibly matching TRBD1 (5 bases). The V and J ends lost 5 bases and 3 bases respectively, with 11 bases between them. Germline CDR1 MNHNS, CDR2 SASEGT. The CDR3 has 13 residues. This CDR3 is CASSLPRGYEQYF. The CDR3 DNA sequence: TGTGCCAGCAGTCTCCCAAGGGGCTACGAGCAGTACTTC.